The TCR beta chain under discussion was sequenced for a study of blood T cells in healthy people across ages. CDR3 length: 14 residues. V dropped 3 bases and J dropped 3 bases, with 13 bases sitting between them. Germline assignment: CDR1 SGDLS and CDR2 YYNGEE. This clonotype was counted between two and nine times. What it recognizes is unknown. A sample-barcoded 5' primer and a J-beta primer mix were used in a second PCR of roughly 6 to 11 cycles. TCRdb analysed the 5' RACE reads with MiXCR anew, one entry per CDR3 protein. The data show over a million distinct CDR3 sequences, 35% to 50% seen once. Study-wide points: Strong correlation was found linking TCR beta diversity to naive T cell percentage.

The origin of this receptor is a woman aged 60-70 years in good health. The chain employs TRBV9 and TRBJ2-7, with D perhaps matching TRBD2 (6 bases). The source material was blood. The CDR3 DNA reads TGTGCCAGCAGCGCCCCGGGGGTGGGCTACGAGCAGTACTTC. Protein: CASSAPGVGYEQYF.